The entry below describes one TCR beta chain. Its matching antigen is unknown. The data derive from a study of T cells in narcolepsy. Sequencing used immunoSEQ multiplex PCR; TCRdb keeps in-frame clones, though not all of them. Altogether about 22,000 clones are present, around 81% being singletons, with the ten largest covering over 3.5%. General study findings and limits: Autoreactive HCRT-specific and TRIB2-specific clonotypes were marked in same-patient CSF-versus-blood CD4+ comparisons. Autoreactive clone sequences were missing from some blood memory CD4+ repertoires. Autoreactive clonotypes reportedly recurred in blood of same and different patients, not controls.

The V segment lost 6 bases and the J segment 4 bases; nucleotides outside the gene matches: 11. The CDR3 is 14 amino acids. Germline CDR1 reads SQVTM; CDR2 reads ANQGSEA. The chain combines TRBV29-1 with TRBJ1-1; TRBD1 matches 7 bases. Source material: memory (CD45RA-) CD4+ T cells from blood. The clonotype comes from a human donor in good health. CDR3 DNA: TGCAGCGTGTCCAGGGGGAATGGGGGCACTGAAGCTTTCTTT. Translated, it gives CSVSRGNGGTEAFF.